The rows below give T cell receptor beta chains drawn from one sample of a study of response to subunit inactivated influenza vaccine. One entry per CDR3 protein, called by TCRdb with MiXCR from the RT-PCR reads. Of over 750,000 distinct CDR3 sequences listed, 21% are singletons. Sequencing used PBMCs from blood, obtained 5 days after vaccination. All receptors derive from a middle-aged man who received an inactivated influenza vaccine. Both conserved end residues are part of each CDR3. The order of the fields is J gene, clone size, V gene, D gene, CDR3 DNA, CDR3 protein. D genes are given only for firm matches. A row's size may be missing; if present it is once, few, many or a size class.

j_gene: TRBJ2-7
abundance: few
v_gene: TRBV20-1
d_gene: TRBD2
CDR3nt: TGCAGTGCTAGAGGGAGGACTAGCGGCGACTGGTACGAGCAGTACTTC
CDR3aa: CSARGRTSGDWYEQYF

j_gene: TRBJ2-3
abundance: NA
v_gene: TRBV7-8
d_gene: NA
CDR3nt: TGTGCCAGCAGCTTAGAAGGGTGGCGGGACACAGATACGCAGTATTTT
CDR3aa: CASSLEGWRDTDTQYF

j_gene: TRBJ1-2
abundance: NA
v_gene: TRBV4-3
d_gene: NA
CDR3nt: TGCGCCAGCAGCCAAGTTCACTATTATCTCTATGGCTACACCTTC
CDR3aa: CASSQVHYYLYGYTF

j_gene: TRBJ2-3
abundance: few
v_gene: TRBV10-3
d_gene: NA
CDR3nt: TGTGCCATTAGTGAGACTAGTGAAAGCACAGATACGCAGTATTTT
CDR3aa: CAISETSESTDTQYF

j_gene: TRBJ2-7
abundance: few
v_gene: TRBV5-1
d_gene: NA
CDR3nt: TGCGCCAGCAGCTGGAATCCGGGACGTAGCTCCTACGAGCAGTACTTC
CDR3aa: CASSWNPGRSSYEQYF

j_gene: TRBJ2-2
abundance: few
v_gene: TRBV7-2
d_gene: NA
CDR3nt: TGTGCCAGCAGCACAGGGCTCGCCGGGGAGCTGTTTTTT
CDR3aa: CASSTGLAGELFF

j_gene: TRBJ2-6
abundance: NA
v_gene: TRBV10-3
d_gene: TRBD2
CDR3nt: TGTGCCATCAGGGACCAAGCGGGGGGAGGTGGGGCCAACGTCCTGACTTTC
CDR3aa: CAIRDQAGGGGANVLTF

j_gene: TRBJ2-1
abundance: few
v_gene: TRBV12-3/TRBV12-4
d_gene: TRBD2
CDR3nt: TGTGCCAGCACCCTTAGCGGGGTTTTCCCTGAGCAGTTCTTC
CDR3aa: CASTLSGVFPEQFF

j_gene: TRBJ2-1
abundance: few
v_gene: TRBV6-4
d_gene: NA
CDR3nt: TGTGCCAGCAGTCGGGAGATACACAATGAGCAGTTCTTC
CDR3aa: CASSREIHNEQFF

j_gene: TRBJ2-3
abundance: NA
v_gene: TRBV4-1
d_gene: NA
CDR3nt: TGCGCCAGCAGCCAAGAGGCGAGAGCTAGCACAGATACGCAGTATTTT
CDR3aa: CASSQEARASTDTQYF

j_gene: TRBJ2-5
abundance: NA
v_gene: TRBV7-9
d_gene: NA
CDR3nt: TGTGCCAGCAGCTTTGGGGTGTGGGAGACCCAGTACTTC
CDR3aa: CASSFGVWETQYF

j_gene: TRBJ2-5
abundance: NA
v_gene: TRBV5-5
d_gene: NA
CDR3nt: TGTGCCAGCAGCTTGAGAAGGGGCGCAGAGACCCAGTACTTC
CDR3aa: CASSLRRGAETQYF

j_gene: TRBJ2-2
abundance: NA
v_gene: TRBV10-3
d_gene: TRBD2
CDR3nt: TGTGCCATCAAGCGGGGGGGGAACACCGGGGAGCTGTTTTTT
CDR3aa: CAIKRGGNTGELFF

j_gene: TRBJ1-1
abundance: few
v_gene: TRBV12-3/TRBV12-4
d_gene: NA
CDR3nt: TGTGCCAGCGCCAAGGGGAACACTGAAGCTTTCTTT
CDR3aa: CASAKGNTEAFF

j_gene: TRBJ2-3
abundance: many
v_gene: TRBV4-3
d_gene: TRBD2
CDR3nt: TGCGCCAGCAGCCCCGGGGTACTAGCGGGAGGGCCTCGGACAGATACGCAGTATTTT
CDR3aa: CASSPGVLAGGPRTDTQYF

j_gene: TRBJ2-7
abundance: few
v_gene: TRBV6-1
d_gene: NA
CDR3nt: TGTGCCAGCACTCGAGCCGGACGAAACGAGCAGTACTTC
CDR3aa: CASTRAGRNEQYF

j_gene: TRBJ1-5
abundance: few
v_gene: TRBV12-3/TRBV12-4
d_gene: TRBD1
CDR3nt: TGTGCCAGCAGCACGGACAGGGAACTTAATCAGCCCCAGCATTTT
CDR3aa: CASSTDRELNQPQHF

j_gene: TRBJ1-1
abundance: NA
v_gene: TRBV24-1
d_gene: NA
CDR3nt: TGTGCCACCAGTGAAGGCCGGGGTCGAGCTTTCTTT
CDR3aa: CATSEGRGRAFF

j_gene: TRBJ1-2
abundance: NA
v_gene: TRBV12-3/TRBV12-4
d_gene: TRBD1
CDR3nt: TGTGCCAGCAGTCCAGGACAGGGACAGGGCTATGGCTACACCTTC
CDR3aa: CASSPGQGQGYGYTF

j_gene: TRBJ2-3
abundance: once
v_gene: TRBV7-2
d_gene: TRBD2
CDR3nt: TGTGCCAGCAGCTTAGCGGCTAGCGGGGGGGCACATACGCAGTATTTT
CDR3aa: CASSLAASGGAHTQYF

j_gene: TRBJ2-1
abundance: NA
v_gene: TRBV15
d_gene: NA
CDR3nt: TGTGCCACCAGCAGAGATGGACGGGCGCTCAATGAGCAGTTCTTC
CDR3aa: CATSRDGRALNEQFF

j_gene: TRBJ2-3
abundance: few
v_gene: TRBV27
d_gene: TRBD2
CDR3nt: TGTGCCAGCAGTACCCATAGCGGGAGCACAGATACGCAGTATTTT
CDR3aa: CASSTHSGSTDTQYF

j_gene: TRBJ1-5
abundance: few
v_gene: TRBV10-1
d_gene: NA
CDR3nt: TGCGCCAGCAAGGACAGCTATAGCAATCAGCCCCAGCATTTT
CDR3aa: CASKDSYSNQPQHF

j_gene: TRBJ2-5
abundance: many
v_gene: TRBV24-1
d_gene: TRBD1
CDR3nt: TGTGCCACCGCATTCTCCGGGACAGGGTTAGAGACCCAGTACTTC
CDR3aa: CATAFSGTGLETQYF

j_gene: TRBJ2-3
abundance: NA
v_gene: TRBV5-1
d_gene: TRBD2
CDR3nt: TGCGCCAGCAGCTTGGGGGTAGCGGGGGTCGCAGATACGCAGTATTTT
CDR3aa: CASSLGVAGVADTQYF

j_gene: TRBJ2-1
abundance: once
v_gene: TRBV7-8
d_gene: TRBD1
CDR3nt: TGTGCCAGCAGCTTAAGCCCGGGACAGGGGACTAATGAGCAGTTCTTC
CDR3aa: CASSLSPGQGTNEQFF

j_gene: TRBJ2-1
abundance: NA
v_gene: TRBV19
d_gene: NA
CDR3nt: TGTGCCTCAAGCAATCGGGGGACACCCTACAATGAGCAGTTCTTC
CDR3aa: CASSNRGTPYNEQFF

j_gene: TRBJ1-5
abundance: NA
v_gene: TRBV27
d_gene: NA
CDR3nt: TGTGCCAGCAGTGACGGGATCTCTGTAGCTCAGCCCCAGCATTTT
CDR3aa: CASSDGISVAQPQHF

j_gene: TRBJ1-4
abundance: NA
v_gene: TRBV7-8
d_gene: TRBD1
CDR3nt: TGTGCCAGCAGCCCCGACAGGGTTGGGGAAAAACTGTTTTTT
CDR3aa: CASSPDRVGEKLFF

j_gene: TRBJ2-1
abundance: few
v_gene: TRBV24-1
d_gene: TRBD2
CDR3nt: TGTGCCACCAGTGAAACGACTAGCGGGGTTTCCCACAATGAGCAGTTCTTC
CDR3aa: CATSETTSGVSHNEQFF

j_gene: TRBJ2-2
abundance: NA
v_gene: TRBV24-1
d_gene: NA
CDR3nt: TGTGCCACCAGTGATGTTTCGAACACCGGGGAGCTGTTTTTT
CDR3aa: CATSDVSNTGELFF

j_gene: TRBJ1-5
abundance: NA
v_gene: TRBV6-1
d_gene: NA
CDR3nt: TGTGCCAGCGACGCCCAGGAGGTGGGCAATCAGCCCCAGCATTTT
CDR3aa: CASDAQEVGNQPQHF

j_gene: TRBJ2-5
abundance: NA
v_gene: TRBV3-1
d_gene: NA
CDR3nt: TGTGCCAGCAGCCGGAGGACGAAACAAGAGACCCAGTACTTC
CDR3aa: CASSRRTKQETQYF

j_gene: TRBJ2-7
abundance: few
v_gene: TRBV10-3
d_gene: NA
CDR3nt: TGTGCCATCAGCCCGGGACTTTCCTACGAGCAGTACTTC
CDR3aa: CAISPGLSYEQYF

j_gene: TRBJ1-6
abundance: few
v_gene: TRBV20-1
d_gene: NA
CDR3nt: TGCAGTGCTAGAGTTCGGGGCAATTCACCCCTCCACTTT
CDR3aa: CSARVRGNSPLHF

j_gene: TRBJ1-4
abundance: NA
v_gene: TRBV7-6
d_gene: NA
CDR3nt: TGTGCCAGCAGCTCCCCGGGAGAGTTTCAGCCAGGAGAGGAACTGTTTTTT
CDR3aa: CASSSPGEFQPGEELFF

j_gene: TRBJ2-3
abundance: few
v_gene: TRBV29-1
d_gene: NA
CDR3nt: TGCAGCGGCGGCGGAGATACGCAGTATTTT
CDR3aa: CSGGGDTQYF

j_gene: TRBJ2-2
abundance: NA
v_gene: TRBV28
d_gene: NA
CDR3nt: TGTGCCAGCAGATGGGCCTCCAGGGGCGGGGAGCTGTTTTTT
CDR3aa: CASRWASRGGELFF

j_gene: TRBJ2-1
abundance: NA
v_gene: TRBV5-6
d_gene: NA
CDR3nt: TGTGCCAGCAGCTTGTGGAAATTCTACAATGAGCAGTTCTTC
CDR3aa: CASSLWKFYNEQFF

j_gene: TRBJ2-3
abundance: few
v_gene: TRBV12-3/TRBV12-4
d_gene: NA
CDR3nt: TGTGCCAGCAGTTCTCGTCGCTGGGCTAGCACAGATACGCAGTATTTT
CDR3aa: CASSSRRWASTDTQYF

j_gene: TRBJ2-7
abundance: NA
v_gene: TRBV9
d_gene: NA
CDR3nt: TGTGCCAGCAGCGGTGGGGGCCAAGCCTACGAGCAGTACTTC
CDR3aa: CASSGGGQAYEQYF

j_gene: TRBJ2-5
abundance: once
v_gene: TRBV5-1
d_gene: NA
CDR3nt: TGCGCCAGCAGCTTGCCCCCTCCACAAGAGACCCAGTACTTC
CDR3aa: CASSLPPPQETQYF

j_gene: TRBJ2-5
abundance: many
v_gene: TRBV29-1
d_gene: NA
CDR3nt: TGCAGCGTTGACCGGGACATCCAAGAGACCCAGTACTTC
CDR3aa: CSVDRDIQETQYF

j_gene: TRBJ2-6
abundance: NA
v_gene: TRBV4-2
d_gene: NA
CDR3nt: TGTGCCAGCAGCCGCAACACGGGGGGCCCGAATGTGGGGGCCAACGTCCTGACTTTC
CDR3aa: CASSRNTGGPNVGANVLTF

j_gene: TRBJ2-1
abundance: few
v_gene: TRBV24-1
d_gene: TRBD2
CDR3nt: TGTGCCACCAGTGATCCCGGGACTAGGACTGGGAATGAGCAGTTCTTC
CDR3aa: CATSDPGTRTGNEQFF